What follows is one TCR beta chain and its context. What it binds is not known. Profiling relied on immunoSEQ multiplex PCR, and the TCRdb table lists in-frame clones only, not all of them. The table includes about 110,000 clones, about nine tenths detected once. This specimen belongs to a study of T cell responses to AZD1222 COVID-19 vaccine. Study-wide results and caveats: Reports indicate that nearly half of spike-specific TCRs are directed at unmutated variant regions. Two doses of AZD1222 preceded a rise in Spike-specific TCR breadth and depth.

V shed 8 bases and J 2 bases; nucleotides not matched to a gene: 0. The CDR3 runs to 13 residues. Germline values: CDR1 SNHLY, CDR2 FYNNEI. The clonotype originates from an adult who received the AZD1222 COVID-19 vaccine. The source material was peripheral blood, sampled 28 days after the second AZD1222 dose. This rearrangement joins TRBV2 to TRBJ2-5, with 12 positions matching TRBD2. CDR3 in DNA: TGTGCCAGCGGGACTAGCGGGCAAGAGACCCAGTACTTC. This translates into CASGTSGQETQYF.